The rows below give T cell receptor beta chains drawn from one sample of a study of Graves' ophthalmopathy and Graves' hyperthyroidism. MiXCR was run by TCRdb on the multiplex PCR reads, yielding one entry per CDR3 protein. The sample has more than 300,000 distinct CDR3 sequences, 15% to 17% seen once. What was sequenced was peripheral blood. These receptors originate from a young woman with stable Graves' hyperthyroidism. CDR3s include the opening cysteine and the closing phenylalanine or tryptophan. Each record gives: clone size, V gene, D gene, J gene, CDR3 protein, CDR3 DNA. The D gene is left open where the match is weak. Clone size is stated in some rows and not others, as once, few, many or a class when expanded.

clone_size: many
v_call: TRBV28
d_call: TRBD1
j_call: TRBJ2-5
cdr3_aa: CASSLWTGGEETQYF
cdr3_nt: TGTGCCAGCAGTTTGTGGACAGGGGGCGAGGAGACCCAGTACTTC

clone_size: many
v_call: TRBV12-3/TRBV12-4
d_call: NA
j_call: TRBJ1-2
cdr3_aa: CASSLFVQVDGYTF
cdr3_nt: TGTGCCAGCAGCCTTTTCGTGCAGGTTGATGGCTACACCTTC

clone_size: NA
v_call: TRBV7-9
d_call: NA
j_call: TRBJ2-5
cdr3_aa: CASSSPPGNQETQYF
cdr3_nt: TGTGCCAGCAGCTCCCCCCCGGGTAATCAAGAGACCCAGTACTTC

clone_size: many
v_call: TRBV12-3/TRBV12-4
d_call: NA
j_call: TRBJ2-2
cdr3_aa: CASKGEDGELFF
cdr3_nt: TGTGCCAGCAAGGGGGAAGACGGGGAGCTGTTTTTT

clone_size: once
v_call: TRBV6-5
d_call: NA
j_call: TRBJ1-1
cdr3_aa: CASSYFRDELEAFF
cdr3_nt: TGTGCCAGCAGTTATTTCCGGGACGAACTTGAAGCTTTCTTT

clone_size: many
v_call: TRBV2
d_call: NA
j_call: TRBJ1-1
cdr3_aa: CASRTTEAFF
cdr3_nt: TGTGCCAGCAGGACTACTGAAGCTTTCTTT

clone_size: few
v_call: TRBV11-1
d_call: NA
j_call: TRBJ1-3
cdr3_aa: CASSFGGTAPGNTIYF
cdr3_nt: TGTGCCAGCAGCTTCGGGGGTACCGCGCCTGGAAACACCATATATTTT

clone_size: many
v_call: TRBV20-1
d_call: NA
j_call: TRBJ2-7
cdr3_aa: CSAIRTQVSEQYF
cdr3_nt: TGCAGTGCCATAAGAACCCAGGTTTCCGAGCAGTACTTC

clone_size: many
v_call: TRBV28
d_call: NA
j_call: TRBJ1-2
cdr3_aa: CASSINFGGSTHVF
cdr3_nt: TGTGCCAGCAGTATTAATTTCGGCGGTTCTACTCACGTCTTC

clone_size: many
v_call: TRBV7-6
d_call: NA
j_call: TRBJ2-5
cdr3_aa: CASSLARNNLGETQYF
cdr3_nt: TGTGCCAGCAGCTTAGCCCGGAACAACTTAGGGGAGACCCAGTACTTC

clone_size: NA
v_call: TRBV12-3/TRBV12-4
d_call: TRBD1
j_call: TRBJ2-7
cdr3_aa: CASSQGQLKDYEQYF
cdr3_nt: TGTGCCAGCAGTCAGGGACAGTTGAAGGACTACGAGCAGTACTTC

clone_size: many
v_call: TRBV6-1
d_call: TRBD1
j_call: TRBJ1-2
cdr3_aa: CASSKSGGASYGYTF
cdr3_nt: TGTGCCAGCAGCAAGTCAGGGGGGGCGTCCTATGGCTACACCTTC

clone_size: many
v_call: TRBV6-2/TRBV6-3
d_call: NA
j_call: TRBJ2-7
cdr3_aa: CASLVGEPGYEQYF
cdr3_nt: TGTGCCAGCCTCGTCGGGGAACCTGGCTACGAGCAGTACTTC

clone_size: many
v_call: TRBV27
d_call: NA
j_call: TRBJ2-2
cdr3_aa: CASRHDGTHTGELFF
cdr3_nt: TGTGCCAGCAGGCACGACGGGACTCACACCGGGGAGCTGTTTTTT

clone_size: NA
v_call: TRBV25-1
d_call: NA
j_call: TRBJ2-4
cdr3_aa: CASSEGVQGAKNIQYF
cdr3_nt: TGTGCCAGCAGTGAAGGGGTTCAGGGGGCCAAAAACATTCAGTACTTC

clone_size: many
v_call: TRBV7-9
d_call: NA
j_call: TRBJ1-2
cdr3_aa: CASSLAWATGGGYTF
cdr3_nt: TGTGCCAGCAGCTTAGCGTGGGCGACAGGTGGGGGCTACACCTTC

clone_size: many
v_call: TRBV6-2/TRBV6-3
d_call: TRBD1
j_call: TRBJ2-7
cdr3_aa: CASLRTGGDEQYF
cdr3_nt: TGTGCCAGCCTTAGGACAGGGGGCGACGAGCAGTACTTC

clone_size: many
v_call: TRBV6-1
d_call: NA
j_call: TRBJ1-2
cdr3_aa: CASSESHYGYTF
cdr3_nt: TGTGCCAGCAGTGAAAGCCACTATGGCTACACCTTC

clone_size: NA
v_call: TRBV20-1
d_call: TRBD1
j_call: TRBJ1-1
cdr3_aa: CSARDGSVGTGSLNTEAFF
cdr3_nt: TGCAGTGCTAGAGATGGGTCGGTCGGGACAGGGTCGCTGAACACTGAAGCTTTCTTT

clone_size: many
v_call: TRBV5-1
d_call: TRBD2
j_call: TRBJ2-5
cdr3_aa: CASSLNPRTSGQETQYF
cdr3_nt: TGCGCCAGCAGCTTGAATCCTCGGACTAGCGGACAAGAGACCCAGTACTTC

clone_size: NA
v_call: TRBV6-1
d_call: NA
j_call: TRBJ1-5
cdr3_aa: CASHRVNNQPQHF
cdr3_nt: TGTGCCAGCCACCGGGTCAACAATCAGCCTCAGCATTTT

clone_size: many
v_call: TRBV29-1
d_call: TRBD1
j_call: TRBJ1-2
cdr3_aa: CSVSTGGGRGGYTF
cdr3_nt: TGCAGCGTCTCAACAGGGGGCGGTCGAGGTGGCTACACCTTC

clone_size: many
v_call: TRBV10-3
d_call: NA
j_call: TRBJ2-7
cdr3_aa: CAISESRGDYEQYF
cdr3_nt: TGTGCCATCAGTGAGTCCAGGGGAGACTACGAGCAGTACTTC

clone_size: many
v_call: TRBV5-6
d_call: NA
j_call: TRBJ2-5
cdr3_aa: CASSLVVGETQYF
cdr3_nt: TGTGCCAGCAGCTTGGTAGTGGGAGAGACCCAGTACTTC

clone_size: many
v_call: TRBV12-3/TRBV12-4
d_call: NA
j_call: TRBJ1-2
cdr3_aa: CASSSTGILRYTF
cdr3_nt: TGTGCCAGCAGTTCAACAGGAATTCTCCGCTACACCTTC

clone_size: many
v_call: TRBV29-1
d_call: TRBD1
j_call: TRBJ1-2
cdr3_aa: CSALNGQGPYGYTF
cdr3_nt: TGCAGCGCCCTAAACGGACAGGGCCCCTATGGCTACACCTTC

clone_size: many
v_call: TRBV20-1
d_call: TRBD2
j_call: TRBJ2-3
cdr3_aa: CSALAGTSTDTQYF
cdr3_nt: TGCAGTGCCTTAGCGGGGACTAGCACAGATACGCAGTATTTT

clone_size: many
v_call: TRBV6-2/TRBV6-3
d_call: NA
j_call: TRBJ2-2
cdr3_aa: CASSPQAGELFF
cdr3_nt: TGTGCCAGCAGTCCGCAGGCCGGGGAGCTGTTTTTT

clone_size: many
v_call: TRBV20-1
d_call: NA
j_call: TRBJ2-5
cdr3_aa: CSARAALPRWGETQYF
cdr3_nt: TGCAGTGCTAGAGCCGCCCTCCCACGCTGGGGGGAGACCCAGTACTTC

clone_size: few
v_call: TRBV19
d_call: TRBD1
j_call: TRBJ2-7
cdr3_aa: CASRASGGSSYEQYF
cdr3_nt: TGTGCCAGTAGGGCATCAGGGGGAAGCTCCTACGAGCAGTACTTC

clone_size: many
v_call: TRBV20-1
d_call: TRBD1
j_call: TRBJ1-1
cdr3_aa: CSAVRDSSRNTEAFF
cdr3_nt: TGCAGTGCTGTCCGGGACAGCTCTCGGAACACTGAAGCTTTCTTT

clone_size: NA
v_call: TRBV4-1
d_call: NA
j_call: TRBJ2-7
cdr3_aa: CASSERTYRDTYRSYEQYF
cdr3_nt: TGCGCCAGCAGCGAACGAACATACCGGGACACTTATCGCTCCTACGAGCAGTACTTC

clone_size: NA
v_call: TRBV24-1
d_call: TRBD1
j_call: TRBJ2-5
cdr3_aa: CATSGLGQQETQYF
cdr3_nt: TGTGCCACCAGTGGATTGGGACAGCAAGAGACCCAGTACTTC

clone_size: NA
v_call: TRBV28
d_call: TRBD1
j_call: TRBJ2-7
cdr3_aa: CASNYPGQATYEQYF
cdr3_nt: TGTGCTAGCAATTACCCGGGACAGGCCACCTACGAGCAGTACTTC

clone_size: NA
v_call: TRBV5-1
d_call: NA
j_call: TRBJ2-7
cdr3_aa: CASSLSVSGPYEQYF
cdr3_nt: TGCGCCAGCAGCTTGAGTGTAAGCGGGCCCTACGAGCAGTACTTC

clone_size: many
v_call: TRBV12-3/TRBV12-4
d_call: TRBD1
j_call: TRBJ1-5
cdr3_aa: CASSPEGADQPQHF
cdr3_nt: TGTGCCAGCAGTCCAGAGGGGGCGGATCAGCCCCAGCATTTT

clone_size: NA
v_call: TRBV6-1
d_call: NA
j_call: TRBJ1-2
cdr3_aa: CASTHRGARGYTF
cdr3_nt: TGTGCCAGCACCCACCGGGGGGCTAGGGGCTACACCTTC

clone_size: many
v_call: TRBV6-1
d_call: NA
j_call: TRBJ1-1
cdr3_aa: CASSEALGSLRLTEAFF
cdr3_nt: TGTGCCAGCAGTGAAGCGCTAGGGAGCCTGAGGTTAACTGAAGCTTTCTTT

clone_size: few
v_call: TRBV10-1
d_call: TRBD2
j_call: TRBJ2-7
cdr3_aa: CASSEGQLAGFSNSYEQYF
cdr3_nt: TGCGCCAGCAGTGAGGGTCAACTAGCGGGGTTCAGTAACTCCTACGAGCAGTACTTC

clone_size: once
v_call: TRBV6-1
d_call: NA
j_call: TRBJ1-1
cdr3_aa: CASSEAGWTEAFF
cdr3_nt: TGTGCCAGCAGTGAAGCTGGTTGGACTGAAGCTTTCTTT

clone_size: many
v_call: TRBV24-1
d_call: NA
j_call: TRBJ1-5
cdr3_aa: CATSDEGTRPQHF
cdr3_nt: TGTGCCACCAGTGATGAGGGGACTAGACCCCAGCATTTT

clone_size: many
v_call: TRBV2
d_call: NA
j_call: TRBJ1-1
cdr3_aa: CASSLFGGGSGVVAFF
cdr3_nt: TGTGCCAGCAGTCTCTTCGGGGGGGGCTCGGGAGTCGTGGCTTTCTTT

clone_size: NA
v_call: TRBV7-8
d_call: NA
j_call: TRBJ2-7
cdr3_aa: CASSSRSFYEQYF
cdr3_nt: TGTGCCAGCAGCTCACGGTCCTTCTACGAGCAGTACTTC

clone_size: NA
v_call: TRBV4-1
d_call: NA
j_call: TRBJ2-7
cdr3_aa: CASSQEGYSSYEQYF
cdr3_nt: TGCGCCAGCAGCCAAGAGGGCTACAGCTCCTACGAGCAGTACTTC

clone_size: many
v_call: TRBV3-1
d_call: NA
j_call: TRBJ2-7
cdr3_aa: CASRTGYEQYF
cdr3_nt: TGTGCCAGCAGAACAGGGTACGAGCAGTACTTC

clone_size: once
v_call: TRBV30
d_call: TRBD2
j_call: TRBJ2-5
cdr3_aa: CAWAREGHGETQYF
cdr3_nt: TGTGCCTGGGCCCGGGAGGGCCACGGTGAGACCCAGTACTTC